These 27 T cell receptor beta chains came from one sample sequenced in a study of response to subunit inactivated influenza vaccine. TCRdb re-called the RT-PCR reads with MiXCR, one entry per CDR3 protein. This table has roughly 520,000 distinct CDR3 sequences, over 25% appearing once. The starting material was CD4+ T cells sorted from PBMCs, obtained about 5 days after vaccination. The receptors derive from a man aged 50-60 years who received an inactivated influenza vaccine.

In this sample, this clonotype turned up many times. The CDR3 region has the DNA TGTGCCAGCAGCTTGGGGGGACTAGCGGGGGCCCACAATGAGCAGTTCTTC. Protein product: CASSLGGLAGAHNEQFF. The chain couples TRBV7-2 to TRBJ2-1; 14 nucleotides match TRBD2. J gave up 5 bases and V 3 bases, and 6 bases lay outside the gene matches. In germline, CDR1 is SGHTA, CDR2 FQGNSA. The CDR3 runs 17 residues.

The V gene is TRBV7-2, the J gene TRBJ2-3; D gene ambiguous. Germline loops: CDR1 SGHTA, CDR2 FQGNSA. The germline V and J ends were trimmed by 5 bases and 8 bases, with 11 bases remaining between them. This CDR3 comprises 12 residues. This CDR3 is CASSPEIGTQYF. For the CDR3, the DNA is TGTGCCAGCAGCCCCGAGATCGGTACGCAGTATTTT.

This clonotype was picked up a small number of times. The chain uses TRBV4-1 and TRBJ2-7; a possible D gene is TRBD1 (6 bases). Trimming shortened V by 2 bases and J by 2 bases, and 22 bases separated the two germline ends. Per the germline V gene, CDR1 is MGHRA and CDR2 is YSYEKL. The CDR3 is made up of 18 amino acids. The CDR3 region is CASSQIGRVRQETYEQYF. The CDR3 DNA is TGCGCCAGCAGCCAAATCGGGCGGGTGCGACAGGAAACCTACGAGCAGTACTTC.

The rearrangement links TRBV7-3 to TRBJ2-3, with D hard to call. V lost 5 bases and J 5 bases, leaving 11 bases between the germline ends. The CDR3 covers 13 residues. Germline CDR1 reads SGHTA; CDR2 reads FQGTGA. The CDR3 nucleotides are TGTGCCAGCAGCACCTCGAGGATAGATACGCAGTATTTT. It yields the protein CASSTSRIDTQYF.

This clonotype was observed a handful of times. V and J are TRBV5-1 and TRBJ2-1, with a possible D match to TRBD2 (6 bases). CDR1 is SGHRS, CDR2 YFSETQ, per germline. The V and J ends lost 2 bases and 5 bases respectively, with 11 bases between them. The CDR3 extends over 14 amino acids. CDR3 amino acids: CASSFSGTDNEQFF. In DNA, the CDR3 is TGCGCCAGCAGCTTTAGCGGTACAGACAATGAGCAGTTCTTC.

In DNA form, the CDR3 reads TGCGCCAGCAGCTTGGCCGGGACGAGGTCGGTGTACGAGCAGTACTTC. Residues: CASSLAGTRSVYEQYF. The chain carries TRBV5-1 and TRBJ2-7; D is perhaps TRBD1 or TRBD2 (5 bases each). There are 16 residues in the CDR3. The germline gives CDR1 SGHRS, CDR2 YFSETQ. Deletions cut 0 bases from V and 4 bases from J, with 17 bases between.

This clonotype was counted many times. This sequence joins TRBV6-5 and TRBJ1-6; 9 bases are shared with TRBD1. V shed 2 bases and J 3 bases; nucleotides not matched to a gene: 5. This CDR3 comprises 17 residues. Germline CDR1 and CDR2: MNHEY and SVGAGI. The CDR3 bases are TGTGCCAGCAGTTACCGGCCGGGACAGGGCTATAATTCACCCCTCCACTTT. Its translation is CASSYRPGQGYNSPLHF.

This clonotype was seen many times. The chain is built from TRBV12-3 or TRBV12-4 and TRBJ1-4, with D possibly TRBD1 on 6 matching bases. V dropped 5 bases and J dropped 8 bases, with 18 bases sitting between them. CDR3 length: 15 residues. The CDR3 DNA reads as TGTGCCAGCAGTCAGGACAGCGGGGGACCAGAAAAACTGTTTTTT. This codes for CASSQDSGGPEKLFF.

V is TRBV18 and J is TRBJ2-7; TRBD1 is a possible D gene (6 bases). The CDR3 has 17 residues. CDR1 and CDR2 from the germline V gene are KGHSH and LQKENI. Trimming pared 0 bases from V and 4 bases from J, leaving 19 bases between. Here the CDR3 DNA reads TGTGCCAGCTCACCACCGGTGTCAAGACAGGCGCTTTACGAGCAGTACTTC. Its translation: CASSPPVSRQALYEQYF.

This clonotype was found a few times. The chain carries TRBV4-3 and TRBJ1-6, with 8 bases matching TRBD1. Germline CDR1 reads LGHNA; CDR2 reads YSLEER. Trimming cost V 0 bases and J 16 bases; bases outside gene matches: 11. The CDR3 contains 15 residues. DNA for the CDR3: TGCGCCAGCAGCCAAGATCTCAGCAGGGGGCCCACACTCCACTTT. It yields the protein CASSQDLSRGPTLHF.

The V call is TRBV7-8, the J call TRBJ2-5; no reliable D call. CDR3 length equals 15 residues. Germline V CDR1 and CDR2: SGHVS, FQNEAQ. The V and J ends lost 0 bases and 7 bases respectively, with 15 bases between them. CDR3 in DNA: TGTGCCAGCAGCTTAGCCCTCTGGGTATCCAGGACCCAGTACTTC. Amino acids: CASSLALWVSRTQYF.

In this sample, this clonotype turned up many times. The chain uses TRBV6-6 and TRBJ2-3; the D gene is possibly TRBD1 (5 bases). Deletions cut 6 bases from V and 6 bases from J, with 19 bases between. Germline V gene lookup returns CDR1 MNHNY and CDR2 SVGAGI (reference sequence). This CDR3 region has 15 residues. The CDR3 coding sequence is TGTGCCAGCAGATCCACAGGCTCTCCTGTCGATACGCAGTATTTT. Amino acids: CASRSTGSPVDTQYF.

This CDR3 is CASSPLRLNSPLHF. CDR3 DNA: TGTGCCAGCAGCCCCTTACGGCTTAATTCACCCCTCCACTTT. The chain combines TRBV7-6 with TRBJ1-6; D call uncertain. The V gene's germline CDR1 is SGHVS and CDR2 FNYEAQ. The CDR3 is 14 residues long. The V and J ends lost 5 bases and 6 bases respectively, with 11 bases between them. Supplemented by reference TRBV7-6 and TRBJ1-6, the full variable domain reads GAGVSQSPRYKVTKRGQDVALRCDPISGHVSLYWYRQALGQGPEFLTYFNYEAQQDKSGLPNDRFSAERPEGSISTLTIQRTEQRDSAMYRCASSPLRLNSPLHFGNGTRLTVT.

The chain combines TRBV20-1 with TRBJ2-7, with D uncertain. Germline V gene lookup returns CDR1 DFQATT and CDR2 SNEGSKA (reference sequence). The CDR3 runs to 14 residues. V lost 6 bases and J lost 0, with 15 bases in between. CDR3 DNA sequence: TGCAGTGCGGGTGTCGGAAGCCGCTCCTACGAGCAGTACTTC. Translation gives CSAGVGSRSYEQYF.

The CDR3 sequence is CASSKGQKMGETQYF. In DNA form, the CDR3 reads TGTGCCAGCAGCAAGGGACAGAAGATGGGGGAGACCCAGTACTTC. The chain joins TRBV6-2 or TRBV6-3 to TRBJ2-5, with 7 nucleotides matching TRBD1. Germline CDR1 is MNHEY and CDR2 is SVGEGT. The CDR3 sequence is 15 residues long. Unmatched junction bases numbered 12, after V lost 6 bases and J lost 5 bases.

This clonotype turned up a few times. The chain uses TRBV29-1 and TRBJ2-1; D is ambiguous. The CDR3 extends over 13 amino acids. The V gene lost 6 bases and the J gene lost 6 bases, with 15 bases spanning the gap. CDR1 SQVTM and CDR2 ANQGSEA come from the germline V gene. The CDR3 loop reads CSVDARPANEQFF. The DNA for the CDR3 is TGCAGCGTAGATGCGAGACCGGCCAATGAGCAGTTCTTC.

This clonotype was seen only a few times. The CDR3: CTGSTGVQETQYF. The CDR3 DNA reads TGCACGGGATCGACAGGGGTACAAGAGACCCAGTACTTC. The chain has TRBV20-1 and TRBJ2-5; 8 positions agree with TRBD1. In germline, CDR1 is DFQATT, CDR2 SNEGSKA (reference sequence). The CDR3 runs to 13 residues.

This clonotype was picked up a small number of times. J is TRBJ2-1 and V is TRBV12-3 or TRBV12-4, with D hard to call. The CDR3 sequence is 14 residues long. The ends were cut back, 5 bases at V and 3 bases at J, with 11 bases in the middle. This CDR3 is CASSARGNYNEQFF. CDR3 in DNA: TGTGCCAGCAGTGCCCGAGGTAACTACAATGAGCAGTTCTTC.

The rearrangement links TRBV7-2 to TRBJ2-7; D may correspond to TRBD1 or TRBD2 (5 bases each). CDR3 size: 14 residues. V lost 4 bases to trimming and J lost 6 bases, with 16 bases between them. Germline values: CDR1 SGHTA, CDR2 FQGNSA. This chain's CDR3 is CASSSRDPSGEQYF. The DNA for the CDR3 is TGTGCCAGCAGCTCCCGGGACCCTTCGGGCGAGCAGTACTTC.

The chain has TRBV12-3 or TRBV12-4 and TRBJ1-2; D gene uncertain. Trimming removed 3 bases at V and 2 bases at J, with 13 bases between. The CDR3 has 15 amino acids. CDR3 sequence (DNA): TGTGCCAGCAGTTTGGGGTCTAGACTAAACTATGGCTACACCTTC. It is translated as CASSLGSRLNYGYTF.

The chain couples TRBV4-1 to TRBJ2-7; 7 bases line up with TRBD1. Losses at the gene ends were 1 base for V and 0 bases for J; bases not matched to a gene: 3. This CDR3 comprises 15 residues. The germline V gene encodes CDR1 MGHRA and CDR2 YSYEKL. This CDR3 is CASSQGGQLSYEQYF. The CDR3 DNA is TGCGCCAGCAGCCAAGGGGGACAGCTCTCCTACGAGCAGTACTTC.

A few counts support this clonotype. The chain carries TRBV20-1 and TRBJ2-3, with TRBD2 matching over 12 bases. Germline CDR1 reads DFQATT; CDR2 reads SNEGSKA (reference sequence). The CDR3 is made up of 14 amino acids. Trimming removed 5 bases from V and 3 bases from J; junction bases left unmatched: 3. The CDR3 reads CSAPSGGATDTQYF. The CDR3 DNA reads TGCAGTGCTCCTAGCGGGGGGGCGACAGATACGCAGTATTTT.

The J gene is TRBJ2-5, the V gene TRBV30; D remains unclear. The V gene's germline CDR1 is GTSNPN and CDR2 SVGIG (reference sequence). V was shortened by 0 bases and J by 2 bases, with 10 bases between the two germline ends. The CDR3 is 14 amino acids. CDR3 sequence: CAWSVGISQETQYF. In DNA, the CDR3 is TGTGCCTGGAGTGTAGGTATTAGTCAAGAGACCCAGTACTTC.

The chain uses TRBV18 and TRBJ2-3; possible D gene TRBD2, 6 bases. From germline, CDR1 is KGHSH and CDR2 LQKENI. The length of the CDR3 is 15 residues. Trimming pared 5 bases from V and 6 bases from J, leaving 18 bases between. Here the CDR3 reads CASSSGLFGRDTQYF. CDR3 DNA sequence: TGTGCCAGCTCATCGGGACTTTTTGGTAGGGATACGCAGTATTTT.

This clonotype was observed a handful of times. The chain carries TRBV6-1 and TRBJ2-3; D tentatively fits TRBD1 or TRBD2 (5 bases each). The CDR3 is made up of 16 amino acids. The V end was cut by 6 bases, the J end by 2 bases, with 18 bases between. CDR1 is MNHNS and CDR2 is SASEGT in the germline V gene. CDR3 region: CASSPGGPANTDTQYF. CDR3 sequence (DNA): TGTGCCAGCAGCCCTGGGGGACCAGCTAACACAGATACGCAGTATTTT.

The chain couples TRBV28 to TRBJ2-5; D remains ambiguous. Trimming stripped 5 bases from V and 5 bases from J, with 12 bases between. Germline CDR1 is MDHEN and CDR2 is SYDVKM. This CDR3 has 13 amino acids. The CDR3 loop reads CASSTVVGETQYF. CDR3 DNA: TGTGCCAGCAGTACTGTTGTTGGGGAGACCCAGTACTTC.

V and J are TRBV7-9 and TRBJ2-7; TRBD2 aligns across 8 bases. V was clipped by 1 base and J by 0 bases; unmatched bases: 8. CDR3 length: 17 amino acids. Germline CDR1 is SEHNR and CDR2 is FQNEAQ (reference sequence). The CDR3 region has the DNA TGTGCCAGCAGCTTAGTGAGCGGGAGCCCTTACTCCTACGAGCAGTACTTC. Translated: CASSLVSGSPYSYEQYF.